The 2 T cell receptor beta chains reported below all come from one sample, sequenced in a study of response to subunit inactivated influenza vaccine. In TCRdb, the RT-PCR reads were re-called with MiXCR into one record per CDR3 protein. The table records over 400,000 distinct CDR3 sequences, approximately 10% of them present only once. This material consisted of PBMCs from blood, taken about 6 weeks after vaccination. These receptors were collected from a man aged 50 or older who received an inactivated influenza vaccine.

This clonotype was seen a few times. This rearrangement joins TRBV7-2 to TRBJ2-2; TRBD2 is a possible D gene (6 bases). Trimming stripped 6 bases from V and 7 bases from J, with 18 bases between. This CDR3 is built from 15 residues. CDR1 is SGHTA and CDR2 is FQGNSA in the germline V gene. The CDR3, as DNA: TGTGCCAGCAGGGGGGGAGCCGGGTCCGGCGGGGAGCTGTTTTTT. This translates into CASRGGAGSGGELFF.

This clonotype has a handful of counts. This chain links TRBV6-1 with TRBJ1-4, with D possibly being TRBD1 (5 bases). Trimming pared 6 bases from V and 0 bases from J, leaving 17 bases between. Germline CDR1 and CDR2: MNHNS and SASEGT. The CDR3 has 17 amino acids. CDR3 DNA sequence: TGTGCCAGCAGCCCACTTCCCCGGGGGGCAACTAATGAAAAACTGTTTTTT. Translated: CASSPLPRGATNEKLFF.